This paragraph covers one TCR beta chain sequence. The antigen is unknown. This record comes from a study of cytomegalovirus exposure and HLA in healthy donors. Study-level points and caveats: Within an earlier analysis, most TCR beta V segments proved productive either about 87% or about 30% of the time. Fewer N-insertions than the roughly 670-donor mean were reportedly shown by an Asian-associated ancestry cluster in a later analysis. A later analysis linked a missense DCLRE1C variant to TCR beta V- and J-gene trimming.

The PCR made use of 60 Vbeta and 13 Jbeta primers. As processed by the authors: Later, 65 million to 85 million unique TCR beta chains were counted in an analysis, and around 11 million of them were shared. Generated by immunoSEQ multiplex PCR, the TCRdb table keeps only in-frame clones and is missing some. Clone size and the V and J calls come from that table; the DNA yielded D and trimming. The table records tens of thousands of clones, approximately 71% of them present only once. This CDR3 spans 14 amino acids. Germline CDR1 LNHDA, CDR2 SQIVND (reference sequence). V shed 7 bases and J shed 3 bases, with 16 bases lying between them.

The clonotype comes from a man in his forties in good health and CMV-seronegative. This sequence joins TRBV19 and TRBJ2-7, with D possibly matching TRBD1 (5 bases). What was sequenced was PBMCs. CDR3 sequence (DNA): TGTGCCAGTACCATAGGTCAAGGGGACTACGAGCAGTACTTC. Translation: CASTIGQGDYEQYF.